These 31 T cell receptor beta chains share one sample of origin, sequenced in a study of OX40 agonist ivuxolimab in advanced cancers. Clones were read by immunoSEQ multiplex PCR, and TCRdb kept only the in-frame ones, dropping some. The profile covers tens of thousands of clones, with around 90% appearing a single time and 8% to 10% taken by the ten largest. The sample in question was CD4+ or CD8+ T cells sorted from blood, obtained in a trial of the OX40 agonist ivuxolimab. The source is an adult with an advanced solid tumor such as melanoma, head and neck, liver or kidney cancer.

This chain joins TRBV5-6 and TRBJ2-2; D is possibly TRBD2 (7 bases). Germline values: CDR1 SGHDT, CDR2 YYEEEE. The ends were cut back, 4 bases at V and 4 bases at J, with 11 bases in the middle. CDR3 size: 14 residues. The CDR3 DNA reads as TGTGCCAGCAGCCCTCGGGGGGCCACCGGGGAGCTGTTTTTT. Its protein is CASSPRGATGELFF.

The rearrangement uses TRBV2 and TRBJ1-3, with D perhaps TRBD1 (5 bases). This CDR3 is 14 amino acids long. Germline V gives CDR1 SNHLY, CDR2 FYNNEI. V shed 5 bases and J shed 0 bases, with 8 bases lying between them. CDR3 coding DNA: TGTGCCAGCAGTCCGGGGACCTCTGGAAACACCATATATTTT. It is translated as CASSPGTSGNTIYF.

The chain carries TRBV2 and TRBJ2-7; weak D call: TRBD2 (6 bases). V shed 4 bases and J shed 4 bases, with 17 bases lying between them. Germline V gene data show CDR1 as SNHLY and CDR2 as FYNNEI. The CDR3 runs to 15 residues. The CDR3 loop is CASSGGWRGYYEQYF. CDR3 nucleotides: TGTGCCAGCAGTGGAGGTTGGAGGGGCTATTACGAGCAGTACTTC.

The chain has TRBV5-1 and TRBJ1-2; D is perhaps TRBD1 (5 bases). This CDR3 contains 14 residues. Trimming pared 3 bases from V and 3 bases from J, leaving 12 bases between. Germline V gene lookup returns CDR1 SGHRS and CDR2 YFSETQ. CDR3 DNA sequence: TGCGCCAGCAGCTATTCCGGGACGGACTATGGCTACACCTTC. As protein: CASSYSGTDYGYTF.

This chain joins TRBV7-9 and TRBJ1-1; 7 bases map to TRBD1. V was clipped by 4 bases and J by 4 bases; unmatched bases: 9. The V gene's germline CDR1 is SEHNR and CDR2 FQNEAQ (reference sequence). The CDR3 sequence is 15 residues long. The CDR3 is CASSWDLRGGTEAFF. CDR3 nucleotide sequence: TGTGCCAGCAGCTGGGATCTCAGGGGGGGCACTGAAGCTTTCTTT.

J is TRBJ2-7 and V is TRBV6-6; TRBD1 might be the D (6 bases). The germline CDR1 and CDR2 sequences are MNHNY and SVGAGI (reference sequence). V gave up 0 bases and J gave up 6 bases, with 15 bases separating them. The CDR3 sequence is 15 residues long. Here the CDR3 DNA reads TGTGCCAGCAGTTACTCCGGGACATTCCCTCTCGAGCAGTACTTC. It translates to CASSYSGTFPLEQYF.

Only one count was recorded for this clone. This chain uses TRBV5-1 with TRBJ2-2, with TRBD1 matching 8 bases. V was pared by 0 bases and J by 0 bases, with 7 bases of the junction left unmatched. This CDR3 region has 18 residues. Germline V gene lookup returns CDR1 SGHRS and CDR2 YFSETQ. CDR3 residues: CASSLVGQGAANTGELFF. The CDR3 bases are TGCGCCAGCAGCTTGGTAGGGCAGGGGGCGGCGAACACCGGGGAGCTGTTTTTT.

This rearrangement joins TRBV4-2 to TRBJ1-1; D perhaps matches TRBD1 (6 bases). V dropped 1 base and J dropped 4 bases, with 19 bases sitting between them. Germline loops: CDR1 LGHNA, CDR2 YNFKEQ. The CDR3 spans 17 residues. DNA for the CDR3: TGTGCCAGCAGCCAAGCCTTAACCGGGACAACGGGCACTGAAGCTTTCTTT. Its translation: CASSQALTGTTGTEAFF.

For the CDR3, the DNA is TGTGCCAGCAGCCAAGATCAAAGGATAGGATCGGGCTACACCTTC. Translating gives CASSQDQRIGSGYTF. The chain combines TRBV4-2 with TRBJ1-2; no reliable D call. The CDR3 spans 15 residues. With 0 bases removed from V and 8 bases from J, the gap between germline ends came to 16 bases. Germline CDR1 is LGHNA and CDR2 is YNFKEQ.

This chain links TRBV5-1 with TRBJ2-5; 7 bases are shared with TRBD1. Germline lookup yields CDR1 SGHRS and CDR2 YFSETQ. The CDR3 loop spans 17 amino acids. Unmatched junction bases numbered 12, after V lost 0 bases and J lost 4 bases. The CDR3: CASSLGTGPGVGETQYF. The DNA for the CDR3 is TGCGCCAGCAGCTTGGGGACAGGACCCGGGGTGGGAGAGACCCAGTACTTC.

The chain combines TRBV5-8 with TRBJ2-1; D may match TRBD1 or TRBD2 (6 bases each). Germline-derived CDR1 and CDR2 are SGHTS and YDEGEE. V lost 1 base, J lost 4 bases, and 18 bases lay in between. CDR3 length: 17 amino acids. CDR3 nucleotides: TGTGCCAGCAGCTTGTTGGCGGGGACACTTACATACAATGAGCAGTTCTTC. As protein: CASSLLAGTLTYNEQFF.

J is TRBJ2-5 and V is TRBV19, with TRBD1 identical over 10 bases. CDR1 is LNHDA and CDR2 is SQIVND in the germline V gene (reference sequence). CDR3 length equals 14 residues. J lost 4 bases, V lost 4 bases, and 3 bases had no gene match. The CDR3 nucleotides are TGTGCCAGTAGTAAGCGACAGGGGGCAGAGACCCAGTACTTC. Amino acids: CASSKRQGAETQYF.

This chain links TRBV11-3 with TRBJ2-5; weak D call: TRBD2 (6 bases). The CDR3 spans 13 residues. The germline V gene encodes CDR1 SGHNT and CDR2 YENEEA. Between the trimmed V and J ends, which lost 5 bases and 5 bases, there was a span of 12 bases. CDR3 sequence (DNA): TGTGCCAGCAGCGCGACTAGTCTGGAGACCCAGTACTTC. This translates into CASSATSLETQYF.

This chain links TRBV28 with TRBJ2-3; D might be TRBD2 (6 bases). Trimming removed 4 bases from V and 8 bases from J, with 7 bases in between. Germline CDR1 MDHEN, CDR2 SYDVKM. The CDR3 is 11 amino acids. The DNA for the CDR3 is TGTGCCAGCAGTTCTAGCGCTACGCAGTATTTT. Translation gives CASSSSATQYF.

This clone came up once. The chain joins TRBV9 to TRBJ1-2, with D hard to call. The CDR3 loop spans 14 amino acids. Germline CDR1 is SGDLS and CDR2 is YYNGEE. Trimming pared 5 bases from V and 6 bases from J, leaving 17 bases between. CDR3 sequence: CASRTGRTSDGYTF. CDR3 DNA sequence: TGTGCCAGCAGGACCGGGCGGACTAGTGATGGCTACACCTTC.

The chain employs TRBV6-1 and TRBJ2-3; D is uncertain. The CDR3 is 13 residues long. V was shortened by 7 bases and J by 4 bases, with 12 bases between the two germline ends. Germline values: CDR1 MNHNS, CDR2 SASEGT. The CDR3 protein is CASITPGADTQYF. The CDR3 DNA sequence: TGTGCCAGCATCACACCTGGGGCAGATACGCAGTATTTT.

The rearrangement joins TRBV7-9 to TRBJ1-1; weak D call: TRBD1 (6 bases). V lost 3 bases and J lost 4, with 12 bases in between. Germline-derived CDR1 and CDR2 are SEHNR and FQNEAQ (reference sequence). The CDR3 totals 14 residues. The CDR3 protein is CASSFGGASTEAFF. CDR3 nucleotides: TGTGCCAGCAGCTTCGGGGGCGCCAGCACTGAAGCTTTCTTT.

This clone has a single count. The genes are TRBV28 and TRBJ2-1; D call uncertain. Germline lookup yields CDR1 MDHEN and CDR2 SYDVKM. The length of the CDR3 is 14 residues. Trimming took 6 bases from V and 0 from J, leaving 9 bases between them. The CDR3: CASRLRSSYNEQFF. CDR3 nucleotide sequence: TGTGCCAGCAGACTGAGGAGCTCCTACAATGAGCAGTTCTTC.

The J gene is TRBJ1-4, the V gene TRBV5-6, with TRBD1 matching over 7 bases. Trimming at V came to 3 bases and at J to 6 bases, leaving 2 bases not matched to a gene. The CDR3 loop spans 13 amino acids. Germline CDR1 and CDR2: SGHDT and YYEEEE. CDR3 residues: CASSSGGHEKLFF. CDR3 bases: TGTGCCAGCAGCTCAGGGGGTCATGAAAAACTGTTTTTT.

V gene TRBV19 combines with J gene TRBJ2-5, with 10 positions matching TRBD2. CDR1 is LNHDA, CDR2 SQIVND, per germline (reference sequence). This CDR3 comprises 15 residues. The ends lost 2 bases at V and 5 bases at J; junction bases unmatched: 5. DNA of the CDR3: TGTGCCAGTAGTATAAGCGGGAGGGCCTTGGAGACCCAGTACTTC. Translation gives CASSISGRALETQYF.

J is TRBJ2-7 and V is TRBV6-1; D gene ambiguous. The CDR3 contains 14 residues. V was clipped by 2 bases and J by 0 bases, with 8 bases between them. CDR1 MNHNS and CDR2 SASEGT come from the germline V gene. The CDR3 nucleotides are TGTGCCAGCAGTGAACGAGGAAGCTCCTACGAGCAGTACTTC. Translated, it gives CASSERGSSYEQYF.

The chain employs TRBV7-9 and TRBJ1-2; the D gene is possibly TRBD1 (5 bases). The CDR3 runs 14 residues. Trimming took 1 base from V and 4 from J, leaving 10 bases between them. The germline V gene has CDR1 SEHNR and CDR2 FQNEAQ (reference sequence). The CDR3 is CASSLGQTFYGYTF. In DNA form, the CDR3 reads TGTGCCAGCAGCTTAGGACAGACCTTCTATGGCTACACCTTC.

This chain uses TRBV6-5 with TRBJ2-7; D is possibly TRBD2 (7 bases). The V and J ends lost 5 bases and 0 bases respectively, with 14 bases between them. CDR3 length equals 15 residues. In germline, CDR1 is MNHEY, CDR2 SVGAGI. The CDR3 nucleotides read TGTGCCAGCAGTCCGCCAGGGGAGGGCTCCTACGAGCAGTACTTC. It yields the protein CASSPPGEGSYEQYF.

The genes are TRBV4-1 and TRBJ2-1, with 8 bases identical to TRBD2. The CDR3 contains 15 residues. Looked up from germline, CDR1 is MGHRA and CDR2 is YSYEKL. V was clipped by 7 bases and J by 10 bases; unmatched bases: 15. The CDR3 bases are TGCGCCAGCAACCCTCGAGCGGGGGCCCCCGGAGAGCAGTTCTTC. Translating gives CASNPRAGAPGEQFF.

The V gene is TRBV7-2, the J gene TRBJ1-2; 8 bases map to TRBD1. This CDR3 has 15 amino acids. Trimming cost V 3 bases and J 4 bases; bases outside gene matches: 7. Germline-derived CDR1 and CDR2 are SGHTA and FQGNSA. This CDR3 reads CASSLIPGGPYGYTF. The CDR3 nucleotides read TGTGCCAGCAGCTTGATCCCAGGGGGCCCCTATGGCTACACCTTC.

The chain has TRBV5-1 and TRBJ2-5; D gene uncertain. The V end lost 0 bases, the J end lost 1 base, and 16 bases lay between the germline ends. Per the germline V gene, CDR1 is SGHRS and CDR2 is YFSETQ. This CDR3 region has 17 residues. The CDR3 sequence is CASSLGLVLPGQETQYF. The CDR3 DNA follows: TGCGCCAGCAGCTTGGGACTCGTTCTCCCCGGCCAAGAGACCCAGTACTTC.

This chain links TRBV4-2 with TRBJ2-3; 9 positions match TRBD2. J gave up 5 bases and V 4 bases, and 7 bases lay outside the gene matches. The length of the CDR3 is 15 residues. Germline V gives CDR1 LGHNA, CDR2 YNFKEQ. The CDR3 DNA sequence: TGTGCCAGCAGCCGCGGGAGGGCTTGGGGAGATACGCAGTATTTT. Its protein is CASSRGRAWGDTQYF.

The V call is TRBV7-3, the J call TRBJ2-7, with D unclear. The CDR3 loop spans 13 amino acids. Germline V gives CDR1 SGHTA, CDR2 FQGTGA. The V and J ends lost 0 bases and 5 bases respectively, with 8 bases between them. CDR3: CASSLTSQDEQYF. DNA of the CDR3: TGTGCCAGCAGCTTAACTAGCCAGGACGAGCAGTACTTC.

The V and J genes are TRBV5-5 and TRBJ2-3; tentatively, D is TRBD1 (6 bases). V shed 4 bases and J shed 2 bases, with 11 bases lying between them. Germline lookup yields CDR1 SGHKS and CDR2 YYEKEE (reference sequence). The CDR3 has 14 amino acids. The CDR3 sequence: CASSATGHTDTQYF. The CDR3 DNA is TGTGCCAGCAGCGCGACAGGCCACACAGATACGCAGTATTTT.

V usage is TRBV5-4 and J usage is TRBJ2-5; 11 bases are shared with TRBD2. CDR1 is SGHNT, CDR2 YYREEE, per germline (reference sequence). This CDR3 comprises 16 residues. V lost 4 bases and J lost 3; bases outside the gene matches: 8. CDR3 sequence: CASSPSGGFPKETQYF. The CDR3 DNA follows: TGTGCCAGCAGCCCTAGCGGGGGGTTCCCGAAAGAGACCCAGTACTTC.

The V and J genes are TRBV28 and TRBJ2-5, with 14 positions matching TRBD2. The ends lost 10 bases at V and 4 bases at J; junction bases unmatched: 2. This CDR3 is built from 13 residues. CDR1 and CDR2 (germline): MDHEN, SYDVKM. The CDR3 DNA sequence: TGTGCCATGGGACTAGCGGGAGTAGAGACCCAGTACTTC. Translating it yields CAMGLAGVETQYF.